What follows describes a single T cell receptor (beta chain). No antigen is known for it. This specimen comes from a study of shared clonotypes between healthy human individuals. The CD4+ fraction was divided into a CD45RA+ naive subset and a CD45RA-negative memory subset. Study-wide results and limits: Larger estimated richness was generally recorded for naive subsets relative to memory subsets.

Only in-frame clones appear in the TCRdb table, and some are missing; sequencing was by immunoSEQ multiplex PCR. The table records fewer than 2.5 million clones, over 85% of them present only once. This CDR3 is 13 amino acids long. The V gene lost 5 bases and the J gene lost 9 bases, with 16 bases spanning the gap. CDR1 is MNHEY and CDR2 is SVGAGI in the germline V gene. The sequenced sample was naive CD4+ T cells from PBMCs. Subset indicated: CD45RA+ positively selected. The chain recombines TRBV6-5 with TRBJ2-5, with D perhaps matching TRBD1 (6 bases). This TCR was sampled from a young man in good health. Some clones in this sample may be carry-over from other donors' samples. The CDR3 DNA reads TGTGCCAGCAGTACCAATACGGACAGCCCCCAGTACTTC. It yields the protein CASSTNTDSPQYF.